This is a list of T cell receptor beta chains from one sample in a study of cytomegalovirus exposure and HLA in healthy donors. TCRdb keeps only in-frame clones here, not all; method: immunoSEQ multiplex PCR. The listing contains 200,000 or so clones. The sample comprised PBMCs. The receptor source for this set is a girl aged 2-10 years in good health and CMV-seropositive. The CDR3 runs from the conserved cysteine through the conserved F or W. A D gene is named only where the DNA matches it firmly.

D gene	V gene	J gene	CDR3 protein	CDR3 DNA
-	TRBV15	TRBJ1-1	CATSREPGTEAFF	TGTGCCACCAGCAGAGAGCCGGGGACTGAAGCTTTCTTT
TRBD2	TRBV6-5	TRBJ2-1	CASSWVAGGSYNEQFF	TGTGCCAGCAGTTGGGTAGCGGGAGGCTCCTACAATGAGCAGTTCTTC
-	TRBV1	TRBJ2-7	CTSSQVPGMVAGGPNEQYF	TGCACCAGCAGCCAAGTCCCCGGTATGGTAGCGGGAGGGCCAAACGAGCAGTACTTC
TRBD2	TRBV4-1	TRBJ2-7	CASSQPRSSGDGEQYF	TGCGCCAGCAGCCAACCCAGATCTAGCGGAGACGGAGAGCAGTACTTC
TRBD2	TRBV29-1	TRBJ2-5	CSVELAGVSETQYF	TGCAGCGTTGAGCTAGCGGGAGTTTCAGAGACCCAGTACTTC
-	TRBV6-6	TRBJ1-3	CASSYSKGGNTIYF	TGTGCCAGCAGTTACTCGAAGGGGGGAAACACCATATATTTT
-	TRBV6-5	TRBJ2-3	CASSYGGRLTDTQYF	TGTGCCAGCAGTTACGGAGGCCGCCTCACAGATACGCAGTATTTT
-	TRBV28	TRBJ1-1	CASSWAQEGNTEAFF	TGTGCCAGCAGCTGGGCCCAGGAGGGGAACACTGAAGCTTTCTTT
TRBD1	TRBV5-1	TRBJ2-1	CASSPAGDRGLNEQFF	TGCGCCAGCAGCCCCGCAGGGGACAGGGGGTTGAATGAGCAGTTCTTC
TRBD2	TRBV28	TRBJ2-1	CASVAGGENEQFF	TGTGCCAGTGTAGCGGGAGGGGAAAATGAGCAGTTCTTC
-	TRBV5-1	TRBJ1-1	CASSTHGTPENTEAFF	TGCGCCAGCAGCACACATGGGACACCAGAGAACACTGAAGCTTTCTTT
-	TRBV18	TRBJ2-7	CASSPRGEGDKEYF	TGTGCCAGCTCACCACGTGGGGAGGGGGACAAGGAGTACTTC
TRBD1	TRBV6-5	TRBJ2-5	CASSSNTGGGGETQYF	TGTGCCAGCAGTTCCAATACAGGGGGCGGTGGAGAGACCCAGTACTTC
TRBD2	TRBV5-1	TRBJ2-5	CASSLTGLARFQETQYF	TGCGCCAGCAGCCTCACTGGACTAGCGAGATTCCAAGAGACCCAGTACTTC